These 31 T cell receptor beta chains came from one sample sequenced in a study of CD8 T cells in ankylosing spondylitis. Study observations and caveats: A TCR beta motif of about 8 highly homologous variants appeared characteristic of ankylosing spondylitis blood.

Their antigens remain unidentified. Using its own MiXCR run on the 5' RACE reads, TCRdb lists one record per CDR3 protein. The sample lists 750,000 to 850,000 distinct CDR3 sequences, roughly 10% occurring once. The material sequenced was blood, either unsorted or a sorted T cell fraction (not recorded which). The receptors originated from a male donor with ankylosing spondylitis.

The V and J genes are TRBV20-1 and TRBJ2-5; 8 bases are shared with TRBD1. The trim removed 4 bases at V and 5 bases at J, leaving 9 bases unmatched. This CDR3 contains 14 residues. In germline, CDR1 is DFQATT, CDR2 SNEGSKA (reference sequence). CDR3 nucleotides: TGCAGTGCTACTAGGACAGGGTACGGTGAGACCCAGTACTTC. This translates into CSATRTGYGETQYF.

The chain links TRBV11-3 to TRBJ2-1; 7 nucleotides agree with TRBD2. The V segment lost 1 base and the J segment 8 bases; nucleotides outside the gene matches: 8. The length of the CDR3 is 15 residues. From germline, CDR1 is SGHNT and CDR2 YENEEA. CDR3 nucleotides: TGTGCCAGCAGCTTAGGCACTAGCGCTTTTGATGAGCAGTTCTTC. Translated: CASSLGTSAFDEQFF.

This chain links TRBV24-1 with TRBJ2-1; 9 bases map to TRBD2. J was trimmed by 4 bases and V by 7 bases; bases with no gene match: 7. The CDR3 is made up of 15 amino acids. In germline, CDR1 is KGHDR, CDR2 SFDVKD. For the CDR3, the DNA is TGTGCCACCAGCCAGACTAGCGGCGGTTACAATGAGCAGTTCTTC. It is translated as CATSQTSGGYNEQFF.

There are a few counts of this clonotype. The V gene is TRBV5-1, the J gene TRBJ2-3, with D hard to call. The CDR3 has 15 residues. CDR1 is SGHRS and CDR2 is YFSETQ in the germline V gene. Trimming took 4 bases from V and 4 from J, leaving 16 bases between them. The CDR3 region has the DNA TGCGCCAGCAGCACCATTTTGGCAAATCCAGATACGCAGTATTTT. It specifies CASSTILANPDTQYF.

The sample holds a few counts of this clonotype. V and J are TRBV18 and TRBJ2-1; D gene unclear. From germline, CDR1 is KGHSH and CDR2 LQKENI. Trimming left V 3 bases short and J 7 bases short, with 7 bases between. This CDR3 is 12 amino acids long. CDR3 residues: CASSPPQNEQFF. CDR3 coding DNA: TGTGCCAGCTCACCGCCCCAGAATGAGCAGTTCTTC.

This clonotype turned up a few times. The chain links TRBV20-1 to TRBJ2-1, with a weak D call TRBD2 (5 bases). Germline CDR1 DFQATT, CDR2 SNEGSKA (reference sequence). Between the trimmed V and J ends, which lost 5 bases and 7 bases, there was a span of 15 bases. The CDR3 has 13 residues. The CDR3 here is CSASPQRENEQFF. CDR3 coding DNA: TGCAGTGCTTCCCCTCAGAGGGAAAATGAGCAGTTCTTC.

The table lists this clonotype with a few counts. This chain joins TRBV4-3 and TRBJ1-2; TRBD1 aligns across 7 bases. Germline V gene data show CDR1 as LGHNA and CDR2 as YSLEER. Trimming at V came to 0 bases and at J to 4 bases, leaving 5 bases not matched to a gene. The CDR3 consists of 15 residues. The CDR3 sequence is CASSQDDRVVYGYTF. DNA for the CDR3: TGCGCCAGCAGCCAAGATGACAGGGTTGTCTATGGCTACACCTTC.

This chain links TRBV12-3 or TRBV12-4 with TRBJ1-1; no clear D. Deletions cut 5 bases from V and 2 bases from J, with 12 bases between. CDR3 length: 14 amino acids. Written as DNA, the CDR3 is TGTGCCAGCAGTCCCATGGCAGCCAACACTGAAGCTTTCTTT. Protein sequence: CASSPMAANTEAFF.

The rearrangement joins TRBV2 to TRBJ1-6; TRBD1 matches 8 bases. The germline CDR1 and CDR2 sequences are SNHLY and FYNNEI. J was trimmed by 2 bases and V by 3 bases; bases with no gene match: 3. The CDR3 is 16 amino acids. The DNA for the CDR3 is TGTGCCAGCAGTGACGGACAGGGAACCTATAATTCACCCCTCCACTTT. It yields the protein CASSDGQGTYNSPLHF. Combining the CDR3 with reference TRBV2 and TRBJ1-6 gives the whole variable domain EPEVTQTPSHQVTQMGQEVILRCVPISNHLYFYWYRQILGQKVEFLVSFYNNEISEKSEIFDDQFSVERPDGSNFTLKIRSTKLEDSAMYFCASSDGQGTYNSPLHFGNGTRLTVT.

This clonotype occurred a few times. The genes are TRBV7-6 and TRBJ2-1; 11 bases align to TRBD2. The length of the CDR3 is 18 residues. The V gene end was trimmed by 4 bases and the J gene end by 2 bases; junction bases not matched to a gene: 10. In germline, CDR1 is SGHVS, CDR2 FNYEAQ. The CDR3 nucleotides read TGTGCCAGCAGCTCAACTCCCGGACTAGCGGGTACCTACAATGAGCAGTTCTTC. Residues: CASSSTPGLAGTYNEQFF.

CDR3 amino acids: CSGNRAGRFTDTQYF. As DNA, the CDR3 is TGCAGTGGAAATCGCGCGGGCAGATTCACAGATACGCAGTATTTT. The chain couples TRBV20-1 to TRBJ2-3; possible D gene TRBD2, 5 bases. The CDR3 spans 15 residues. The V gene lost 7 bases and the J gene lost 2 bases, with 19 bases spanning the gap. CDR1 and CDR2 (germline): DFQATT, SNEGSKA (reference sequence).

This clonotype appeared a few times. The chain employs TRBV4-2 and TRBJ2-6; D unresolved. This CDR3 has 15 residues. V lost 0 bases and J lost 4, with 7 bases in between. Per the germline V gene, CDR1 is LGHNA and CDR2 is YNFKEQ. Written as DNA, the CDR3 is TGTGCCAGCAGCCAAGATCAACGAGGGGCCAACGTCCTGACTTTC. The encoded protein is CASSQDQRGANVLTF.

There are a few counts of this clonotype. Written as DNA, the CDR3 is TGTGCCAGCAGTTTAATGAACACAGATACGCAGTATTTT. This encodes CASSLMNTDTQYF. The V gene is TRBV12-3 or TRBV12-4, the J gene TRBJ2-3; D is uncertain. The length of the CDR3 is 13 residues. The V gene lost 2 bases and the J gene lost 2 bases, with 5 bases spanning the gap.

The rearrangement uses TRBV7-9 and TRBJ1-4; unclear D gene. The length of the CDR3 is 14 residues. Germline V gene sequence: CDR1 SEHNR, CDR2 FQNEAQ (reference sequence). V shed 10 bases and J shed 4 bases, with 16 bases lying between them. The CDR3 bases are TGTGCCACCCGACCCTATAAAGATAATGAAAAACTGTTTTTT. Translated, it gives CATRPYKDNEKLFF.

CDR3 region: CASTLRNEQYF. CDR3 DNA sequence: TGTGCCAGCACCCTTCGGAACGAGCAGTACTTC. The chain uses TRBV28 and TRBJ2-7; unclear D gene. Trimming removed 7 bases at V and 5 bases at J, with 9 bases between. Germline CDR1 MDHEN, CDR2 SYDVKM. The CDR3 loop spans 11 amino acids.

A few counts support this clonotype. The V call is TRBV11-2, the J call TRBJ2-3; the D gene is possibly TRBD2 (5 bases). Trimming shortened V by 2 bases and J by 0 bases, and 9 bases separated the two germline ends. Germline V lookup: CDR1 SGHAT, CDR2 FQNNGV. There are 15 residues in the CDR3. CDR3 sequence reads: CASSLTRVSTDTQYF. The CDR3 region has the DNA TGTGCCAGCAGCTTAACTAGGGTTAGCACAGATACGCAGTATTTT. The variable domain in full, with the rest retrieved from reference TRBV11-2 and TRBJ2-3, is EAGVAQSPRYKIIEKRQSVAFWCNPISGHATLYWYQQILGQGPKLLIQFQNNGVVDDSQLPKDRFSAERLKGVDSTLKIQPAKLEDSAVYLCASSLTRVSTDTQYFGPGTRLTVL.

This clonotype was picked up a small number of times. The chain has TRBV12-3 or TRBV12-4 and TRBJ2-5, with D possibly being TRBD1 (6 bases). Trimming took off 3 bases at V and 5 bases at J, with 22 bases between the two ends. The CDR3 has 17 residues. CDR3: CASSLGLFAQRGETQYF. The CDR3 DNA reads TGTGCCAGCAGTTTGGGTTTGTTTGCTCAAAGGGGGGAGACCCAGTACTTC.

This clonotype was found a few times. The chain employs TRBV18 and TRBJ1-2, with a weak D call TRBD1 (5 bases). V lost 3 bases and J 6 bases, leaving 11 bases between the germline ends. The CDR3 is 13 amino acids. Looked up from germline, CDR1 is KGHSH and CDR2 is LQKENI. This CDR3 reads CASSPRRDDGYTF. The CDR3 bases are TGTGCCAGCTCACCCAGGAGGGACGATGGCTACACCTTC.

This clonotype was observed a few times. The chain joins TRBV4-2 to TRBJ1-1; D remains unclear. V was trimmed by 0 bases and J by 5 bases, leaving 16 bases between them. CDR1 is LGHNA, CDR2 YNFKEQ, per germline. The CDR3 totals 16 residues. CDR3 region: CASSQEGRMLRTEAFF. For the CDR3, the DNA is TGTGCCAGCAGCCAAGAGGGTAGGATGTTGAGGACTGAAGCTTTCTTT.

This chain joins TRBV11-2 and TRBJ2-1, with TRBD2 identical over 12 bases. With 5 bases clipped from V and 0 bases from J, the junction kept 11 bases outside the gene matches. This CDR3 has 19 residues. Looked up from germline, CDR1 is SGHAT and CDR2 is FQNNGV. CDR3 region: CASSLLAGGPRSSYNEQFF. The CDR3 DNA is TGTGCCAGCAGCCTCCTAGCGGGAGGGCCGCGAAGCTCCTACAATGAGCAGTTCTTC.

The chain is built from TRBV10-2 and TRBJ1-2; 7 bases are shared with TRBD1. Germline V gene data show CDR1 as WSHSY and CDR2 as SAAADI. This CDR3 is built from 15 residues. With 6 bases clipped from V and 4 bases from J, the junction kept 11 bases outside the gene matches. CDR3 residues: CASRPTGEDGYGYTF. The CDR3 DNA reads TGCGCCAGCAGGCCTACAGGGGAAGATGGCTATGGCTACACCTTC.

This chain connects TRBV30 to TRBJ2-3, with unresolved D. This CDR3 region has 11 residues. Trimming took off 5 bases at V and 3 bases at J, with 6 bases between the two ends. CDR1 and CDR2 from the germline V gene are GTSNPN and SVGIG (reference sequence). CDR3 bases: TGTGCCTGGGGTACGACAGATACGCAGTATTTT. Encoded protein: CAWGTTDTQYF.

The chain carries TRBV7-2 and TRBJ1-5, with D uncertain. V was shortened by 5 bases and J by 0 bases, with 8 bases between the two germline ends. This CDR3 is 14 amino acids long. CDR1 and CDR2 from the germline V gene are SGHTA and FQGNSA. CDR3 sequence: CASSAANSNQPQHF. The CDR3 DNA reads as TGTGCCAGCAGCGCTGCGAATAGCAATCAGCCCCAGCATTTT.

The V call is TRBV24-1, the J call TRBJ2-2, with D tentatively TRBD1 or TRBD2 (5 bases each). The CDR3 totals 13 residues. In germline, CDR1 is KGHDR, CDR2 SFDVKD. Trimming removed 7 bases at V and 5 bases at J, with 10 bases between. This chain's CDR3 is CATRGTSTGELFF. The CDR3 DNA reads TGTGCCACCAGAGGGACGTCAACCGGGGAGCTGTTTTTT.

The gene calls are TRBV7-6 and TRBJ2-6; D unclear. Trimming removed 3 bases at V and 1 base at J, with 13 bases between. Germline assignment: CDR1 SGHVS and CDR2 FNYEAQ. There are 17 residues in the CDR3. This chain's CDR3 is CASSFLVQTSGANVLTF. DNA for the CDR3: TGTGCCAGCAGCTTTCTGGTTCAGACATCTGGGGCCAACGTCCTGACTTTC.

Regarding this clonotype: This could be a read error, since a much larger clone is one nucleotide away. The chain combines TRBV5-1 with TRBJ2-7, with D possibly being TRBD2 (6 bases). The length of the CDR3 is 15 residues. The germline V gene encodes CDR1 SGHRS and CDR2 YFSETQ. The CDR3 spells CVSSEEGRQTYEQYF. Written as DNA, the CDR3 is TGCGTCAGCAGCGAGGAGGGACGGCAGACCTACGAGCAGTACTTC.

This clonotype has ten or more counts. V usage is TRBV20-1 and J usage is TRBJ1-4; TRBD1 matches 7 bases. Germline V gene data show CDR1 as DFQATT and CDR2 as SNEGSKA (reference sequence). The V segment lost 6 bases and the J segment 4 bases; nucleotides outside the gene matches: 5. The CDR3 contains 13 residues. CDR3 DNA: TGCAGTGCGCGCGGGACAGTTAATGAAAAACTGTTTTTT. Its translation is CSARGTVNEKLFF.

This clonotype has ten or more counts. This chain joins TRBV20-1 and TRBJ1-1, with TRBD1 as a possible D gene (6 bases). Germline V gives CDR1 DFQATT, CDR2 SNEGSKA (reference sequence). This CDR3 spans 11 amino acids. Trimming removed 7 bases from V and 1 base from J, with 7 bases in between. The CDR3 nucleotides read TGCAGTGGGGACACGAACACTGAAGCTTTCTTT. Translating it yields CSGDTNTEAFF.

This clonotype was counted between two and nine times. CDR3 coding DNA: TGTGCCAGCAGTGACCTTAGGGGATTCTATGGCTACACCTTC. It yields the protein CASSDLRGFYGYTF. The chain couples TRBV25-1 to TRBJ1-2; TRBD1 might be the D (5 bases). This CDR3 contains 14 residues. V was shortened by 3 bases and J by 4 bases, with 12 bases between the two germline ends. Germline lookup yields CDR1 MGHDK and CDR2 SYGVNS.

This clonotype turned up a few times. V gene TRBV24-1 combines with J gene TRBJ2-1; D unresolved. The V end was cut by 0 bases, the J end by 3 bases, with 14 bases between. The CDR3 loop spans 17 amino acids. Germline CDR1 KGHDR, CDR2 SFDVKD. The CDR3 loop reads CATSDLSWGNDYNEQFF. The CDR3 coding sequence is TGTGCCACCAGTGATTTGTCGTGGGGAAACGACTACAATGAGCAGTTCTTC.

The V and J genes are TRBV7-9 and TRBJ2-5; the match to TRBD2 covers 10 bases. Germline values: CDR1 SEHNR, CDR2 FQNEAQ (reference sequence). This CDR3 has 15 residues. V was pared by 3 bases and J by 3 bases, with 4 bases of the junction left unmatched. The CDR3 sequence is CASSFYGLAEETQYF. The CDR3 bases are TGTGCCAGCAGCTTCTACGGACTAGCGGAAGAGACCCAGTACTTC.